This record looks at one T cell receptor (beta chain) sequence and its context. Germline CDR1 and CDR2: SGDLS and YYNGEE. V dropped 1 base and J dropped 0; count of bases not matched to a gene: 12. The CDR3 totals 18 residues. The data stem from a study of shared clonotypes between healthy human individuals. Measured with immunoSEQ multiplex PCR; TCRdb has only the in-frame clones, and not every one. The sample shows over 300,000 clones, about nine tenths of them seen only once. This chain uses TRBV9 with TRBJ1-2, with 7 bases lining up with TRBD1. Sequencing used memory CD8+ T cells sorted from blood. Subset indicated: CD45RO+ cells pooled with CCR7-negative TemRA cells. The TCR comes from a man younger than 30 in good health. The CDR3 spells CASSVRGDSVPTNYGYTF. The CDR3 nucleotides read TGTGCCAGCAGCGTAAGAGGGGACAGTGTCCCTACTAACTATGGCTACACCTTC.